These 8 T cell receptor beta chains were all obtained from the same sample, sequenced in a study of CD8 T cell repertoires and HIV-1 epitope variants. Sequencing was performed with immunoSEQ multiplex PCR; in TCRdb, only in-frame clones are kept and a portion is missing. The table records tens of thousands of clones, roughly 77% of them present only once. Sample: uncultured baseline CD8+ T cells from peripheral blood mononuclear cells (PBMCs). These receptors were obtained from a male donor with HIV.

The chain joins TRBV2 to TRBJ2-1; 16 bases fit TRBD2. CDR3 size: 15 residues. The germline V gene has CDR1 SNHLY and CDR2 FYNNEI. After removal of 10 bases from V and 8 bases from J, the junction contained 8 bases not matched to a gene. DNA of the CDR3: TGTGCCATCGCGGCGGGACTAGCGGGAGGGCATGAGCAGTTCTTC. It encodes CAIAAGLAGGHEQFF.

The rearrangement links TRBV7-8 to TRBJ2-1; either TRBD1 or TRBD2 may supply D (5 bases each). Germline V gives CDR1 SGHVS, CDR2 FQNEAQ. The CDR3 is 16 amino acids. Trimming cost V 1 base and J 5 bases, with 15 bases left between them. CDR3 coding DNA: TGTGCCAGCAGCTTAGTCCACCAGGGACGGAACAATGAGCAGTTCTTC. This codes for CASSLVHQGRNNEQFF. The whole variable domain, remainder taken from reference TRBV7-8 and TRBJ2-1, is GAGVSQSPRYKVAKRGQDVALRCDPISGHVSLFWYQQALGQGPEFLTYFQNEAQLDKSGLPSDRFFAERPEGSVSTLKIQRTQQEDSAVYLCASSLVHQGRNNEQFFGPGTRLTVL.

This clone has just a few counts. The CDR3, as DNA: TGTGCCAGCTCATCCCAGGCAGGAGGGGAGCAGTTCTTC. Protein: CASSSQAGGEQFF. This sequence joins TRBV18 and TRBJ2-1; TRBD2 might be the D (6 bases). The V end was cut by 5 bases, the J end by 10 bases, with 15 bases between. Germline CDR1 and CDR2: KGHSH and LQKENI. The CDR3 runs to 13 residues.

This clone was picked up one time. This rearrangement joins TRBV7-6 to TRBJ1-1; D not resolved. Germline V lookup: CDR1 SGHVS, CDR2 FNYEAQ. V lost 0 bases to trimming and J lost 1 base, with 6 bases between them. The CDR3 extends over 14 amino acids. CDR3 loop: CASSLASGNTEAFF. CDR3 coding DNA: TGTGCCAGCAGCTTAGCCTCAGGGAACACTGAAGCTTTCTTT.

The table lists this clone with many counts. V gene TRBV2 combines with J gene TRBJ2-3, with 10 bases aligning to TRBD2. V shed 7 bases, J shed 1 base, and the junction held 8 bases outside the gene matches. The CDR3 runs to 16 residues. CDR1 and CDR2 (germline): SNHLY, FYNNEI. The CDR3, as DNA: TGTGCCAGCATTGGGCTAGCGGGGGTAGGCACAGATACGCAGTATTTT. Its translation is CASIGLAGVGTDTQYF. Full variable domain (outside the CDR3, taken from reference TRBV2 and TRBJ2-3): EPEVTQTPSHQVTQMGQEVILRCVPISNHLYFYWYRQILGQKVEFLVSFYNNEISEKSEIFDDQFSVERPDGSNFTLKIRSTKLEDSAMYFCASIGLAGVGTDTQYFGPGTRLTVL.

This chain links TRBV4-2 with TRBJ1-2; D gene unclear. The CDR3 contains 15 residues. V was trimmed by 3 bases and J by 5 bases, leaving 16 bases between them. The germline V gene has CDR1 LGHNA and CDR2 YNFKEQ. CDR3 DNA: TGTGCCAGCAGCCAGGGAGGGCCATTACCATATGGCTACACCTTC. Its translation: CASSQGGPLPYGYTF.

The rearrangement uses TRBV18 and TRBJ2-3, with TRBD1 matching 11 bases. With V trimmed by 5 bases and J by 14 bases, 24 bases remained unmatched. Germline V gene data show CDR1 as KGHSH and CDR2 as LQKENI. The CDR3 runs to 18 residues. The DNA of the CDR3 is TGTGCCAGCTCATCCACCTCAGGGACAGGGGGTTTCTCGGGCGGAATGTATTTT. Translated, it gives CASSSTSGTGGFSGGMYF. The complete variable domain, with remaining parts taken from reference TRBV18 and TRBJ2-3, reads NAGVMQNPRHLVRRRGQEARLRCSPMKGHSHVYWYRQLPEEGLKFMVYLQKENIIDESGMPKERFSAEFPKEGPSILRIQQVVRGDSAAYFCASSSTSGTGGFSGGMYFGPGTRLTVL.

This rearrangement joins TRBV5-1 to TRBJ2-7; TRBD2 is a possible D gene (6 bases). V gave up 4 bases and J gave up 5 bases, with 10 bases separating them. Germline V lookup: CDR1 SGHRS, CDR2 YFSETQ. The CDR3 extends over 12 amino acids. The CDR3: CASSGGVHEQYF. In DNA form, the CDR3 reads TGCGCCAGCAGCGGCGGGGTCCACGAGCAGTACTTC.